These 5 T cell receptor beta chains were all obtained from the same sample, sequenced in a study of blood T cell repertoires in COVID-19. Here immunoSEQ multiplex PCR was the method, and the copy in TCRdb shows in-frame clones only, minus some. The sample records 250,000 to 350,000 clones, roughly nine tenths being singletons. Sequences were obtained from PBMCs or T cells enriched from blood (not recorded which). The source is a woman in her forties who had recovered from COVID-19.

This clone came up a few times. The rearrangement joins TRBV5-6 to TRBJ2-7; TRBD2 agrees at 7 bases. V lost 4 bases, J lost 4 bases, and 14 bases stayed unmatched. CDR3 length equals 16 residues. CDR1 is SGHDT, CDR2 YYEEEE, per germline. CDR3 nucleotide sequence: TGTGCCAGCAGCCGCATCGGGGGGACGTTACGGTACGAGCAGTACTTC. Protein sequence: CASSRIGGTLRYEQYF. Complete variable domain (other parts from reference TRBV5-6 and TRBJ2-7): DAGVTQSPTHLIKTRGQQVTLRCSPKSGHDTVSWYQQALGQGPQFIFQYYEEEERQRGNFPDRFSGHQFPNYSSELNVNALLLGDSALYLCASSRIGGTLRYEQYFGPGTRLTVT.

Here the CDR3 reads CATGVANSYEQYF. In DNA form, the CDR3 reads TGTGCCACGGGGGTAGCGAATTCCTACGAGCAGTACTTC. The chain employs TRBV28 and TRBJ2-7; a possible D gene is TRBD2 (6 bases). The CDR3 has 13 amino acids. Germline lookup yields CDR1 MDHEN and CDR2 SYDVKM. V was trimmed by 10 bases and J by 1 base, leaving 14 bases between them.

This chain uses TRBV20-1 with TRBJ2-4; TRBD1 matches 8 bases. In germline, CDR1 is DFQATT, CDR2 SNEGSKA (reference sequence). V was pared by 3 bases and J by 4 bases, with 8 bases of the junction left unmatched. CDR3 size: 15 residues. The CDR3: CSASAQDRGKNIQYF. In nucleotides, the CDR3 is TGCAGTGCTAGTGCCCAAGACAGGGGTAAAAACATTCAGTACTTC.

V usage is TRBV25-1 and J usage is TRBJ2-7, with D possibly TRBD2 on 5 matching bases. Germline CDR1 and CDR2: MGHDK and SYGVNS. This CDR3 region has 14 residues. The ends were cut back, 6 bases at V and 3 bases at J, with 15 bases in the middle. CDR3 bases: TGTGCCAGCAGCCCCCGGGAAAACCACTACGAGCAGTACTTC. Amino acid sequence: CASSPRENHYEQYF.

This chain links TRBV25-1 with TRBJ1-4; 8 nucleotides line up with TRBD1. This CDR3 has 14 amino acids. With 7 bases clipped from V and 3 bases from J, the junction kept 4 bases outside the gene matches. Germline V gives CDR1 MGHDK, CDR2 SYGVNS. The CDR3 DNA reads TGTGCCAGCACCCCACAGGGGGCTAATGAAAAACTGTTTTTT. This encodes CASTPQGANEKLFF. Full variable domain (outside the CDR3, taken from reference TRBV25-1 and TRBJ1-4): EADIYQTPRYLVIGTGKKITLECSQTMGHDKMYWYQQDPGMELHLIHYSYGVNSTEKGDLSSESTVSRIRTEHFPLTLESARPSHTSQYLCASTPQGANEKLFFGSGTQLSVL.